A selection of T cell receptor beta chains follows, all from one sample in a study of Graves' ophthalmopathy and Graves' hyperthyroidism. TCRdb processed the multiplex PCR reads anew with MiXCR; each CDR3 protein has one entry. The sample has a few hundred thousand distinct CDR3 sequences, roughly a sixth seen once. Sample: peripheral blood. The receptors shown here come from an adult woman with stable Graves' hyperthyroidism. Each CDR3 is given with its conserved first and last residue. D genes are given only for firm matches. Clone size, where shown, is once, few, many, or a class for clones that have expanded.

abundance: many
v_gene: TRBV12-3/TRBV12-4
j_gene: TRBJ2-5
d_gene: .
CDR3aa: CASSTIGETQYF
CDR3nt: TGTGCCAGCAGTACTATTGGCGAGACCCAGTACTTC

abundance: .
v_gene: TRBV3-1
j_gene: TRBJ2-5
d_gene: TRBD2
CDR3aa: CASSHAAGGKETQYF
CDR3nt: TGTGCCAGCAGCCATGCGGCGGGAGGCAAAGAGACCCAGTACTTC

abundance: few
v_gene: TRBV18
j_gene: TRBJ2-7
d_gene: .
CDR3aa: CASSSGLVGYEQYF
CDR3nt: TGTGCCAGCTCATCTGGATTGGTCGGCTACGAGCAGTACTTC

abundance: many
v_gene: TRBV4-1
j_gene: TRBJ2-5
d_gene: TRBD2
CDR3aa: CASSFRTSGVGQETQYF
CDR3nt: TGCGCCAGCAGCTTCCGGACTAGCGGAGTCGGTCAAGAGACCCAGTACTTC

abundance: many
v_gene: TRBV7-2
j_gene: TRBJ1-2
d_gene: TRBD1
CDR3aa: CASSSRDRGGYTF
CDR3nt: TGTGCCAGCAGCTCCCGGGACAGGGGAGGCTACACCTTC

abundance: .
v_gene: TRBV12-3/TRBV12-4
j_gene: TRBJ1-1
d_gene: TRBD1
CDR3aa: CASSLGAGGLRNTEAFF
CDR3nt: TGTGCCAGCAGTTTAGGGGCAGGGGGCCTACGGAACACTGAAGCTTTCTTT

abundance: .
v_gene: TRBV24-1
j_gene: TRBJ1-5
d_gene: .
CDR3aa: CATSDRDANSNQPQHF
CDR3nt: TGTGCCACCAGTGACAGGGACGCGAATAGCAATCAGCCCCAGCATTTT

abundance: once
v_gene: TRBV11-1
j_gene: TRBJ2-7
d_gene: TRBD1
CDR3aa: CASSPGAGGRYEQYF
CDR3nt: TGTGCCAGCAGCCCTGGGGCAGGGGGCAGGTACGAGCAGTACTTC

abundance: .
v_gene: TRBV20-1
j_gene: TRBJ2-5
d_gene: .
CDR3aa: CSATFLNQETQYF
CDR3nt: TGCAGTGCGACCTTCTTAAATCAAGAGACCCAGTACTTC

abundance: many
v_gene: TRBV30
j_gene: TRBJ2-7
d_gene: .
CDR3aa: CAWSVKVAQYF
CDR3nt: TGTGCCTGGAGTGTAAAAGTCGCGCAGTACTTC

abundance: .
v_gene: TRBV2
j_gene: TRBJ2-7
d_gene: TRBD2
CDR3aa: CASSEIGGSYEQYF
CDR3nt: TGTGCCAGCAGTGAAATCGGGGGGTCCTACGAGCAGTACTTC

abundance: many
v_gene: TRBV6-1
j_gene: TRBJ1-1
d_gene: .
CDR3aa: CASSTATPGTEAFF
CDR3nt: TGTGCCAGCAGCACCGCGACCCCGGGTACTGAAGCTTTCTTT

abundance: many
v_gene: TRBV11-2
j_gene: TRBJ2-7
d_gene: .
CDR3aa: CASSKGLNLYEQYF
CDR3nt: TGTGCCAGCAGCAAGGGACTCAATCTCTACGAGCAGTACTTC

abundance: many
v_gene: TRBV10-3
j_gene: TRBJ2-7
d_gene: .
CDR3aa: CAIRSDRTSYEQYF
CDR3nt: TGTGCCATCAGATCAGACAGGACCTCCTACGAGCAGTACTTC

abundance: .
v_gene: TRBV27
j_gene: TRBJ1-5
d_gene: TRBD1
CDR3aa: CASRPGQGKSGNQPQHF
CDR3nt: TGTGCCAGCAGACCGGGACAGGGGAAGTCGGGCAATCAGCCCCAGCATTTT

abundance: .
v_gene: TRBV28
j_gene: TRBJ2-7
d_gene: .
CDR3aa: CASSSAGAYTGEQYF
CDR3nt: TGTGCCAGCAGTTCCGCCGGGGCCTACACCGGGGAGCAGTACTTC

abundance: .
v_gene: TRBV5-1
j_gene: TRBJ2-2
d_gene: TRBD2
CDR3aa: CASSSPGWEGPTGELFF
CDR3nt: TGCGCCAGCAGCTCACCTGGGTGGGAGGGCCCCACCGGGGAGCTGTTTTTT

abundance: many
v_gene: TRBV7-2
j_gene: TRBJ2-7
d_gene: .
CDR3aa: CASSLVGGAGYEQYF
CDR3nt: TGTGCCAGCAGCTTAGTTGGGGGCGCGGGATACGAGCAGTACTTC

abundance: many
v_gene: TRBV10-3
j_gene: TRBJ2-5
d_gene: .
CDR3aa: CAISALGALKETQYF
CDR3nt: TGTGCCATCAGTGCTCTCGGGGCCTTAAAAGAGACCCAGTACTTC

abundance: .
v_gene: TRBV7-3
j_gene: TRBJ2-7
d_gene: .
CDR3aa: CASSFDSTTPSEQYF
CDR3nt: TGTGCCAGCAGCTTCGACTCGACTACCCCCAGCGAGCAGTACTTC

abundance: .
v_gene: TRBV9
j_gene: TRBJ2-5
d_gene: TRBD2
CDR3aa: CASSTPTGGGETQYF
CDR3nt: TGTGCCAGCAGTACCCCCACCGGGGGGGGAGAGACCCAGTACTTC

abundance: few
v_gene: TRBV6-2/TRBV6-3
j_gene: TRBJ1-5
d_gene: .
CDR3aa: CASTDSEVQPQHF
CDR3nt: TGTGCCAGCACGGACAGTGAGGTACAGCCCCAGCATTTT

abundance: many
v_gene: TRBV4-2
j_gene: TRBJ2-7
d_gene: TRBD2
CDR3aa: CASSHLAGGTYEQYF
CDR3nt: TGTGCCAGCAGCCATCTAGCGGGAGGGACCTACGAGCAGTACTTC

abundance: many
v_gene: TRBV28
j_gene: TRBJ2-7
d_gene: .
CDR3aa: CASSQLGAGEYEQYF
CDR3nt: TGTGCCAGCAGCCAACTCGGGGCAGGGGAATACGAGCAGTACTTC

abundance: many
v_gene: TRBV7-2
j_gene: TRBJ1-5
d_gene: .
CDR3aa: CASSPERGSNQPQHF
CDR3nt: TGTGCCAGCAGCCCCGAGAGGGGTAGCAATCAGCCCCAGCATTTT

abundance: many
v_gene: TRBV20-1
j_gene: TRBJ2-7
d_gene: .
CDR3aa: CSAGNRERPTYEQYF
CDR3nt: TGCAGTGCTGGAAACAGGGAAAGGCCCACCTACGAGCAGTACTTC

abundance: many
v_gene: TRBV12-3/TRBV12-4
j_gene: TRBJ2-7
d_gene: .
CDR3aa: CASSLTFRGRRSGSSYEQYF
CDR3nt: TGTGCCAGCAGTCTTACCTTTAGGGGTCGGCGGTCCGGTAGCTCCTACGAGCAGTACTTC

abundance: many
v_gene: TRBV2
j_gene: TRBJ2-7
d_gene: .
CDR3aa: CASSGTRAISYEQYF
CDR3nt: TGTGCCAGCAGTGGGACCCGGGCTATCTCCTACGAGCAGTACTTC

abundance: many
v_gene: TRBV28
j_gene: TRBJ2-7
d_gene: TRBD2
CDR3aa: CASTSPSGNLYEQYF
CDR3nt: TGTGCCAGCACCTCACCGAGCGGGAACCTCTACGAGCAGTACTTC

abundance: many
v_gene: TRBV5-1
j_gene: TRBJ2-5
d_gene: .
CDR3aa: CASSLGSVETQYF
CDR3nt: TGCGCCAGCAGCTTGGGGTCAGTGGAGACCCAGTACTTC

abundance: many
v_gene: TRBV28
j_gene: TRBJ2-7
d_gene: .
CDR3aa: CASRGTGSGYEQYF
CDR3nt: TGTGCCAGCAGGGGAACAGGGTCCGGCTACGAGCAGTACTTC